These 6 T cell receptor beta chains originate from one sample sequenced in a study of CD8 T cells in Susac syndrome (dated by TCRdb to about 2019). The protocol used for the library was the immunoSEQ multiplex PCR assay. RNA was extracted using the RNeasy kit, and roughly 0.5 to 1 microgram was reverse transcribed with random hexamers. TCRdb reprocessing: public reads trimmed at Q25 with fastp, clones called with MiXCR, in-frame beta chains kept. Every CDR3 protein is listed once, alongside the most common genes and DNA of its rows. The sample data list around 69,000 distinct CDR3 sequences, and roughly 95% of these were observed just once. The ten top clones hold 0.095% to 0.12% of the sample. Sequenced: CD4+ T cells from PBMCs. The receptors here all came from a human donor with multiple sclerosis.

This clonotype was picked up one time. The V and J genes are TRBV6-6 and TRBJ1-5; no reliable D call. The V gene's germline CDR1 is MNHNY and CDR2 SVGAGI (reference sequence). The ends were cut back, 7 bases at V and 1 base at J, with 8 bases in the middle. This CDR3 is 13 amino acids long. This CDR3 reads CASNRLSNQPQHF. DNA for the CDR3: TGTGCCAGCAACAGACTGAGCAATCAGCCCCAGCATTTT.

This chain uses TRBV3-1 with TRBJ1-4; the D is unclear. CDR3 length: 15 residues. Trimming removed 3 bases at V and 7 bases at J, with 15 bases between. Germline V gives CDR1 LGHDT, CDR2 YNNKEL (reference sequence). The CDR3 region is CASSQDLLTGEKLFF. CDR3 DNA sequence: TGTGCCAGCAGCCAGGACCTACTAACGGGTGAAAAACTGTTTTTT.

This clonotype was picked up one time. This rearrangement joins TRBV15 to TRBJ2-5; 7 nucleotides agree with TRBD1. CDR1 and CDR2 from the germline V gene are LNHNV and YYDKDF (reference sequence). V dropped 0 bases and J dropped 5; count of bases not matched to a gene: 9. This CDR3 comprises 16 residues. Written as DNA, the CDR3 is TGTGCCACCAGCAGAGATCACCTAGGGGGCGCGGAGACCCAGTACTTC. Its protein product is CATSRDHLGGAETQYF.

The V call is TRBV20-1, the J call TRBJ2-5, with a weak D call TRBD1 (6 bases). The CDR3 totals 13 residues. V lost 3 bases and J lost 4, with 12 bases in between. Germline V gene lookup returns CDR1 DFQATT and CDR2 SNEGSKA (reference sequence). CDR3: CSARRTVGETQYF. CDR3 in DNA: TGCAGTGCTAGGCGGACAGTCGGAGAGACCCAGTACTTC.

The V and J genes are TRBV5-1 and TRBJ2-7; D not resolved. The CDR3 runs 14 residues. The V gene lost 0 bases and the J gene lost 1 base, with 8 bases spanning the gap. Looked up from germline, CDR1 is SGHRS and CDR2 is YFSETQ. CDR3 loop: CASSLEGRSYEQYF. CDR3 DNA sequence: TGCGCCAGCAGCTTGGAGGGCAGGTCCTACGAGCAGTACTTC.

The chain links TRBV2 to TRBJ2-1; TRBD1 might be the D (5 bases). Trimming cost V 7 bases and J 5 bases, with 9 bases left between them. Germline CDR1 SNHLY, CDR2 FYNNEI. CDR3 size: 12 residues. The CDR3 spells CASTETDNEQFF. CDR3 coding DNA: TGTGCCAGCACAGAGACAGACAATGAGCAGTTCTTC. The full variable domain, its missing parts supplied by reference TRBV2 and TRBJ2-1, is EPEVTQTPSHQVTQMGQEVILRCVPISNHLYFYWYRQILGQKVEFLVSFYNNEISEKSEIFDDQFSVERPDGSNFTLKIRSTKLEDSAMYFCASTETDNEQFFGPGTRLTVL.